One sample yielded the 18 T cell receptor beta chains listed below, sequenced in a study of CD8+ T cells in alopecia areata. The treatment was: oral pan-JAK inhibitor, 5-10 mg twice daily. RNA was extracted and reverse transcribed into cDNA as the sequencing template. Only in-frame clones appear in the TCRdb table, and some are missing; sequencing was by immunoSEQ multiplex PCR. The sample has under 200,000 clones, 55% to 75% seen once. Sequenced here: CD4+ T cells sorted from blood, sampled at week 4, from a patient treated with tofacitinib. These receptors were obtained from a human donor with alopecia areata.

This chain joins TRBV30 and TRBJ1-1, with D maybe TRBD1 (6 bases). Germline loops: CDR1 GTSNPN, CDR2 SVGIG (reference sequence). The CDR3 is 13 residues long. The V gene lost 2 bases and the J gene lost 4 bases, with 11 bases spanning the gap. CDR3 nucleotides: TGTGCCTGGAGTCGACAGGTCAGCACTGAAGCTTTCTTT. Amino acid sequence: CAWSRQVSTEAFF.

The chain recombines TRBV30 with TRBJ2-7; no clear D. There are 12 residues in the CDR3. Germline CDR1 and CDR2: GTSNPN and SVGIG (reference sequence). Deletions cut 3 bases from V and 9 bases from J, with 15 bases between. DNA of the CDR3: TGTGCCTGGAGCCCTAGTGGTCGGCGGCAGTACTTC. Translation gives CAWSPSGRRQYF.

The CDR3 DNA follows: TGTGCCTGGAGGGATACTACTGAAGCTTTCTTT. It yields the protein CAWRDTTEAFF. The chain carries TRBV30 and TRBJ1-1; D not certain. The CDR3 loop spans 11 amino acids. Germline loops: CDR1 GTSNPN, CDR2 SVGIG (reference sequence). Trimming took off 3 bases at V and 5 bases at J, with 7 bases between the two ends. Drawing the rest from reference TRBV30 and TRBJ1-1, the complete variable domain is SQTIHQWPATLVQPVGSPLSLECTVEGTSNPNLYWYRQAAGRGLQLLFYSVGIGQISSEVPQNLSASRPQDRQFILSSKKLLLSDSGFYLCAWRDTTEAFFGQGTRLTVV.

This sequence joins TRBV9 and TRBJ1-4, with D perhaps TRBD1 (6 bases). V dropped 4 bases and J dropped 6 bases, with 10 bases sitting between them. This CDR3 has 13 residues. Germline CDR1 is SGDLS and CDR2 is YYNGEE. The CDR3 region has the DNA TGTGCCAGCAGCCGGACAGCAGATGAAAAACTGTTTTTT. Translation gives CASSRTADEKLFF.

This clone was counted between two and nine times. The chain links TRBV5-6 to TRBJ2-1; D gene unclear. Between the trimmed V and J ends, which lost 0 bases and 2 bases, there was a span of 9 bases. CDR1 is SGHDT, CDR2 YYEEEE, per germline. The CDR3 loop spans 15 amino acids. CDR3 bases: TGTGCCAGCAGCTTGGAGGGATGGGCCTACAATGAGCAGTTCTTC. It specifies CASSLEGWAYNEQFF.

The genes are TRBV2 and TRBJ1-5; D ambiguous. Germline V lookup: CDR1 SNHLY, CDR2 FYNNEI. The CDR3 length is 14 residues. V lost 1 base, J lost 2 bases, and 6 bases lay in between. The CDR3 sequence is CASSEERGNQPQHF. CDR3 DNA sequence: TGTGCCAGCAGTGAAGAAAGGGGCAATCAGCCCCAGCATTTT.

This clone was picked up one time. A read error is likely, as this CDR3 ends without the conserved phenylalanine or tryptophan. V gene TRBV18 combines with J gene TRBJ1-1; D gene uncertain. Between the trimmed V and J ends, which lost 5 bases and 7 bases, there was a span of 20 bases. CDR3 size: 15 residues. Germline V CDR1 and CDR2: KGHSH, LQKENI. CDR3 residues: CASSYHGGKGGEAFS. CDR3 DNA: TGTGCCAGCTCATACCACGGTGGGAAGGGAGGTGAAGCTTTCTCT.

This clone is a singleton in its sample. This chain uses TRBV5-6 with TRBJ2-7; tentatively, D is TRBD2 (7 bases). Germline lookup yields CDR1 SGHDT and CDR2 YYEEEE. Trimming pared 4 bases from V and 2 bases from J, leaving 25 bases between. The CDR3 runs to 18 residues. The CDR3 DNA follows: TGTGCCAGCAGCCGGGCTGTGGTTTGGGGGGGCGAGACCTACGAGCAGTACTTC. Protein product: CASSRAVVWGGETYEQYF.

The chain carries TRBV29-1 and TRBJ2-7, with D possibly matching TRBD1 (6 bases). Deletions cut 6 bases from V and 6 bases from J, with 12 bases between. The CDR3 is 11 residues long. Germline CDR1 reads SQVTM; CDR2 reads ANQGSEA. CDR3 residues: CSVAQGTEQYF. The CDR3 DNA reads TGCAGCGTAGCTCAGGGGACCGAGCAGTACTTC.

The V call is TRBV9, the J call TRBJ2-1, with D uncertain. CDR1 and CDR2 (germline): SGDLS, YYNGEE. The CDR3 sequence is 14 residues long. Between the trimmed V and J ends, which lost 0 bases and 0 bases, there was a span of 4 bases. The CDR3 DNA sequence: TGTGCCAGCAGCGTAGCTAGCTCCTACAATGAGCAGTTCTTC. Its translation is CASSVASSYNEQFF.

The V call is TRBV7-9, the J call TRBJ1-1; tentative D call: TRBD1 (6 bases). The CDR3 is made up of 13 amino acids. Trimming shortened V by 6 bases and J by 3 bases, and 11 bases separated the two germline ends. The germline CDR1 and CDR2 sequences are SEHNR and FQNEAQ (reference sequence). For the CDR3, the DNA is TGTGCCAGCAGATGGGGACAAGACACTGAAGCTTTCTTT. Translation: CASRWGQDTEAFF. Based on the CDR3 plus reference TRBV7-9 and TRBJ1-1, the full variable domain is DTGVSQNPRHKITKRGQNVTFRCDPISEHNRLYWYRQTLGQGPEFLTYFQNEAQLEKSRLLSDRFSAERPKGSFSTLEIQRTEQGDSAMYLCASRWGQDTEAFFGQGTRLTVV.

The chain links TRBV5-1 to TRBJ1-1; 8 bases are a match to TRBD1. The trim removed 2 bases at V and 0 bases at J, leaving 6 bases unmatched. The CDR3 extends over 16 amino acids. Looked up from germline, CDR1 is SGHRS and CDR2 is YFSETQ. CDR3 loop: CASSLIGGQVNTEAFF. CDR3 sequence (DNA): TGCGCCAGCAGCTTAATAGGGGGACAGGTGAACACTGAAGCTTTCTTT.

This rearrangement joins TRBV4-3 to TRBJ2-6; D unclear. The V gene's germline CDR1 is LGHNA and CDR2 YSLEER. With 0 bases removed from V and 0 bases from J, the gap between germline ends came to 3 bases. The CDR3 loop spans 15 amino acids. CDR3 in DNA: TGCGCCAGCAGCCAAGATATCTCTGGGGCCAACGTCCTGACTTTC. Its translation: CASSQDISGANVLTF.

The chain recombines TRBV5-4 with TRBJ2-6, with a weak D call TRBD1 (5 bases). CDR1 and CDR2 from the germline V gene are SGHNT and YYREEE (reference sequence). Trimming removed 3 bases at V and 1 base at J, with 8 bases between. This CDR3 is built from 15 residues. In nucleotides, the CDR3 is TGTGCCAGCAGCTACGGACAATCTGGGGCCAACGTCCTGACTTTC. Translating it yields CASSYGQSGANVLTF. Using reference TRBV5-4 and TRBJ2-6 for the parts outside the CDR3, the full variable domain is ETGVTQSPTHLIKTRGQQVTLRCSSQSGHNTVSWYQQALGQGPQFIFQYYREEENGRGNFPPRFSGLQFPNYSSELNVNALELDDSALYLCASSYGQSGANVLTFGAGSRLTVL.

This clone occurred once. The chain has TRBV7-6 and TRBJ1-2, with TRBD1 identical over 8 bases. The germline V gene encodes CDR1 SGHVS and CDR2 FNYEAQ. This CDR3 region has 14 residues. After removal of 5 bases from V and 4 bases from J, the junction contained 6 bases not matched to a gene. The CDR3 protein is CASSPGQGGYGYTF. The CDR3 DNA sequence: TGTGCCAGCAGCCCCGGACAGGGCGGCTATGGCTACACCTTC.

J is TRBJ1-5 and V is TRBV27; TRBD1 might be the D (6 bases). CDR3 length equals 15 residues. With 8 bases removed from V and 2 bases from J, the gap between germline ends came to 16 bases. Germline values: CDR1 MNHEY, CDR2 SMNVEV (reference sequence). CDR3: CASGAQGVRNQPQHF. In DNA form, the CDR3 reads TGTGCCAGCGGAGCACAGGGAGTGCGCAATCAGCCCCAGCATTTT.

The rearrangement uses TRBV15 and TRBJ2-3; D unresolved. The CDR3 loop spans 13 amino acids. Germline V gives CDR1 LNHNV, CDR2 YYDKDF (reference sequence). The germline V and J ends were trimmed by 6 bases and 3 bases, with 10 bases remaining between them. The CDR3 loop is CATRGLETDTQYF. CDR3 in DNA: TGTGCCACCAGAGGGTTGGAGACAGATACGCAGTATTTT.

This clone was seen a few times. V and J are TRBV30 and TRBJ2-2, with D unclear. V was shortened by 1 base and J by 5 bases, with 8 bases between the two germline ends. The germline CDR1 and CDR2 sequences are GTSNPN and SVGIG (reference sequence). The length of the CDR3 is 13 residues. The CDR3 sequence is CAWSGVSTGELFF. The CDR3 bases are TGTGCCTGGAGTGGCGTCTCGACCGGGGAGCTGTTTTTT.